The 30 T cell receptor beta chains given below trace back to one sample, sequenced in a study of CD8 T cells in ankylosing spondylitis. Study-level points and caveats: The study identified a TCR beta motif of roughly eight highly homologous variants that appeared characteristic of ankylosing spondylitis blood.

TCRdb ran MiXCR on the 5' RACE reads and lists one entry per CDR3 protein. Of 350,000 to 450,000 distinct CDR3 sequences listed, roughly a quarter were seen once; the top ten hold 0.75% to 0.9%. Their recognized antigens are unknown. Sequencing used blood, either unsorted or a sorted T cell fraction (not recorded which). These receptor sequences come from a male donor with ankylosing spondylitis.

This sequence joins TRBV7-8 and TRBJ2-5, with D perhaps assigned TRBD1 or TRBD2 (6 bases each). The CDR3 runs 15 residues. The V and J ends lost 5 bases and 6 bases respectively, with 19 bases between them. CDR1 and CDR2 (germline): SGHVS, FQNEAQ. CDR3 nucleotide sequence: TGTGCCAGCAGCGCCCGAGGGGGGAACGAACAGACCCAGTACTTC. Residues: CASSARGGNEQTQYF.

This clonotype showed up just a few times. This chain joins TRBV20-1 and TRBJ1-1; D may be TRBD1 (5 bases). Germline CDR1 DFQATT, CDR2 SNEGSKA (reference sequence). V was cut by 8 bases and J by 0 bases, with 16 bases left in between. CDR3 length: 14 amino acids. The CDR3 region is CSPRWGGMNTEAFF. The CDR3 nucleotides read TGCAGTCCTCGATGGGGGGGGATGAACACTGAAGCTTTCTTT.

This clonotype occurred a few times. V and J are TRBV12-3 or TRBV12-4 and TRBJ2-1, with 7 positions matching TRBD2. The CDR3 contains 15 residues. Trimming removed 6 bases from V and 8 bases from J; junction bases left unmatched: 13. DNA of the CDR3: TGTGCCAGCAGCAAACGGACTAGTAGTATCCATGAGCAGTTCTTC. Amino acids: CASSKRTSSIHEQFF.

This clonotype appeared a few times. The CDR3 region has the DNA TGTGCCAGCTCACCACCGGTGATTAACTATGGCTACACCTTC. It translates to CASSPPVINYGYTF. This chain uses TRBV18 with TRBJ1-2; unclear D gene. With 0 bases removed from V and 1 base from J, the gap between germline ends came to 6 bases. The CDR3 spans 14 residues. Germline-derived CDR1 and CDR2 are KGHSH and LQKENI.

V gene TRBV5-5 combines with J gene TRBJ2-7; TRBD2 is a possible D gene (7 bases). Looked up from germline, CDR1 is SGHKS and CDR2 is YYEKEE (reference sequence). V was pared by 2 bases and J by 3 bases, with 15 bases between. This CDR3 is built from 15 residues. The CDR3 sequence: CASSFTAGAVYEQYF. The CDR3 coding sequence is TGTGCCAGCAGCTTCACCGCGGGGGCAGTCTACGAGCAGTACTTC.

This chain links TRBV20-1 with TRBJ1-6; D not resolved. Germline V gene lookup returns CDR1 DFQATT and CDR2 SNEGSKA (reference sequence). With 5 bases removed from V and 10 bases from J, the gap between germline ends came to 18 bases. The CDR3 has 14 amino acids. CDR3 sequence (DNA): TGCAGTGCTGGAACGGACTGGGAAGGATCACCCCTCCACTTT. Residues: CSAGTDWEGSPLHF.

This chain connects TRBV7-9 to TRBJ1-6; possible D gene TRBD1, 5 bases. Between the trimmed V and J ends, which lost 2 bases and 8 bases, there was a span of 10 bases. This CDR3 spans 14 amino acids. Per germline, CDR1 SEHNR and CDR2 FQNEAQ (reference sequence). For the CDR3, the DNA is TGTGCCAGCAGCTTATCAGGGTCGGATTCACCCCTCCACTTT. Its protein product is CASSLSGSDSPLHF.

Only a few counts were recorded for this clonotype. The chain couples TRBV7-9 to TRBJ1-4, with a possible D match to TRBD1 (6 bases). Germline V CDR1 and CDR2: SEHNR, FQNEAQ (reference sequence). The CDR3 has 14 amino acids. The ends were cut back, 4 bases at V and 8 bases at J, with 14 bases in the middle. CDR3 amino acids: CASSSGTSGEKLFF. The CDR3 DNA follows: TGTGCCAGCAGCTCGGGGACATCGGGGGAAAAACTGTTTTTT.

The chain combines TRBV3-1 with TRBJ1-1; D unclear. The CDR3 is made up of 16 amino acids. With 0 bases removed from V and 2 bases from J, the gap between germline ends came to 13 bases. The germline V gene encodes CDR1 LGHDT and CDR2 YNNKEL (reference sequence). This chain's CDR3 is CASSQDVRGRNTEAFF. The CDR3 DNA reads TGTGCCAGCAGCCAAGATGTTCGAGGGAGAAACACTGAAGCTTTCTTT.

This chain links TRBV5-1 with TRBJ1-1, with D uncertain. CDR1 is SGHRS and CDR2 is YFSETQ in the germline V gene. The V gene lost 3 bases and the J gene lost 4 bases, with 16 bases spanning the gap. The CDR3 has 15 amino acids. CDR3 sequence: CASSSASVSGTEAFF. The CDR3 coding sequence is TGCGCCAGCAGCTCCGCGTCGGTTTCGGGCACTGAAGCTTTCTTT.

The rearrangement links TRBV20-1 to TRBJ2-2; TRBD2 agrees at 12 bases. The CDR3 loop spans 16 amino acids. The germline CDR1 and CDR2 sequences are DFQATT and SNEGSKA (reference sequence). Trimming at V came to 6 bases and at J to 6 bases, leaving 11 bases not matched to a gene. Here the CDR3 reads CSAAPSGRVLAGELFF. The CDR3 region has the DNA TGCAGTGCAGCCCCTAGCGGGAGGGTTTTGGCCGGGGAGCTGTTTTTT.

This clonotype was counted between two and nine times. The genes are TRBV7-2 and TRBJ2-3; D might be TRBD1 (6 bases). This CDR3 comprises 13 residues. The germline CDR1 and CDR2 sequences are SGHTA and FQGNSA. The V gene lost 1 base and the J gene lost 5 bases, with 7 bases spanning the gap. CDR3 bases: TGTGCCAGCAGCTTAGGGGGGCAAGATACGCAGTATTTT. Amino acid sequence: CASSLGGQDTQYF. Full variable domain (outside the CDR3, taken from reference TRBV7-2 and TRBJ2-3): GAGVSQSPSNKVTEKGKDVELRCDPISGHTALYWYRQSLGQGLEFLIYFQGNSAPDKSGLPSDRFSAERTGGSVSTLTIQRTQQEDSAVYLCASSLGGQDTQYFGPGTRLTVL.

This clonotype was seen many times. The chain uses TRBV6-1 and TRBJ2-1, with 10 bases fitting TRBD1. The germline CDR1 and CDR2 sequences are MNHNS and SASEGT. V dropped 2 bases and J dropped 4; count of bases not matched to a gene: 5. This CDR3 comprises 16 residues. CDR3 sequence (DNA): TGTGCCAGCAGTGAACAACCGGGACAGGGGTACAATGAGCAGTTCTTC. Translating it yields CASSEQPGQGYNEQFF.

The genes are TRBV7-7 and TRBJ2-1, with D perhaps TRBD2 (5 bases). The CDR3 totals 13 residues. The ends were cut back, 5 bases at V and 5 bases at J, with 10 bases in the middle. CDR1 and CDR2 (germline): SSHAT, FNYEAQ (reference sequence). The CDR3 sequence: CASSGLTDNEQFF. The CDR3, as DNA: TGTGCCAGCAGCGGACTGACGGACAATGAGCAGTTCTTC.

The chain is built from TRBV24-1 and TRBJ1-5, with 9 nucleotides matching TRBD1. The CDR3 runs 15 residues. In germline, CDR1 is KGHDR, CDR2 SFDVKD. Losses at the gene ends were 5 bases for V and 3 bases for J; bases not matched to a gene: 4. The CDR3 DNA is TGTGCCACCAGTGTCGGGACAGGGACCAATCAGCCCCAGCATTTT. This translates into CATSVGTGTNQPQHF.

The V and J genes are TRBV7-2 and TRBJ1-1, with D perhaps TRBD1 (5 bases). Looked up from germline, CDR1 is SGHTA and CDR2 is FQGNSA. This CDR3 contains 13 residues. Trimming left V 6 bases short and J 2 bases short, with 10 bases between. The CDR3 here is CASRFDRNTEAFF. The CDR3 nucleotides are TGTGCCAGCAGATTCGACAGAAACACTGAAGCTTTCTTT.

The gene calls are TRBV2 and TRBJ1-1, with unresolved D. The CDR3 runs 13 residues. The germline gives CDR1 SNHLY, CDR2 FYNNEI. V was pared by 6 bases and J by 3 bases, with 11 bases between. The CDR3 sequence: CASRADTYTEAFF. CDR3 nucleotide sequence: TGTGCCAGCAGGGCAGACACCTACACTGAAGCTTTCTTT.

The chain couples TRBV25-1 to TRBJ1-1, with 8 nucleotides matching TRBD1. In germline, CDR1 is MGHDK, CDR2 SYGVNS. With V trimmed by 6 bases and J by 1 base, 16 bases remained unmatched. This CDR3 region has 18 residues. The CDR3 DNA reads as TGTGCCAGCAGGATCGTCAGGGGGCCAGGGAGCGGGAACACTGAAGCTTTCTTT. It yields the protein CASRIVRGPGSGNTEAFF. The whole variable domain, remainder taken from reference TRBV25-1 and TRBJ1-1, is EADIYQTPRYLVIGTGKKITLECSQTMGHDKMYWYQQDPGMELHLIHYSYGVNSTEKGDLSSESTVSRIRTEHFPLTLESARPSHTSQYLCASRIVRGPGSGNTEAFFGQGTRLTVV.

The CDR3 reads CASSYSFGNQGELFF. The CDR3 coding sequence is TGTGCCAGCAGTTACTCTTTCGGGAATCAAGGGGAACTGTTTTTT. The rearrangement links TRBV6-5 to TRBJ1-4; tentatively, D is TRBD1 (5 bases). V lost 0 bases to trimming and J lost 12 bases, with 17 bases between them. There are 15 residues in the CDR3. The germline CDR1 and CDR2 sequences are MNHEY and SVGAGI.

This chain links TRBV2 with TRBJ2-3; D remains ambiguous. The CDR3 has 14 residues. The V end lost 4 bases, the J end lost 0 bases, and 8 bases lay between the germline ends. Looked up from germline, CDR1 is SNHLY and CDR2 is FYNNEI. The CDR3 spells CASSATQSTDTQYF. The CDR3 nucleotides are TGTGCCAGCAGTGCGACACAGAGCACAGATACGCAGTATTTT.

This chain connects TRBV11-2 to TRBJ2-6; 8 nucleotides match TRBD2. From germline, CDR1 is SGHAT and CDR2 FQNNGV. The J segment lost 0 bases and the V segment lost 4 bases, leaving 5 bases of the junction unmatched. CDR3 length equals 17 residues. CDR3 sequence (DNA): TGTGCCAGCAGCTATGGACTAGCAGTCTCTGGGGCCAACGTCCTGACTTTC. Translated: CASSYGLAVSGANVLTF.

This clonotype showed up just a few times. The V call is TRBV7-9, the J call TRBJ1-3, with 8 bases aligning to TRBD1. Germline CDR1 SEHNR, CDR2 FQNEAQ (reference sequence). This CDR3 contains 15 residues. V was pared by 5 bases and J by 5 bases, with 8 bases of the junction left unmatched. DNA for the CDR3: TGTGCCAGCAGCAACCGACAGGGGAACAGAAACACCATATATTTT. Protein: CASSNRQGNRNTIYF.

This clonotype has just a few counts. The chain employs TRBV2 and TRBJ2-3; 7 bases map to TRBD1. The CDR3 is 15 residues long. After removal of 7 bases from V and 0 bases from J, the junction contained 7 bases not matched to a gene. Germline CDR1 is SNHLY and CDR2 is FYNNEI. The CDR3 region is CASTLDRTSTDTQYF. The CDR3 DNA reads as TGTGCCAGCACTCTGGACAGGACTAGCACAGATACGCAGTATTTT.

V gene TRBV20-1 combines with J gene TRBJ2-7, with 9 bases fitting TRBD1. Trimming cost V 6 bases and J 3 bases; bases outside gene matches: 6. CDR3 size: 13 residues. Germline loops: CDR1 DFQATT, CDR2 SNEGSKA (reference sequence). CDR3 sequence reads: CSAPSTGGYEQYF. Here the CDR3 DNA reads TGCAGTGCCCCCTCGACAGGGGGCTACGAGCAGTACTTC.

The genes are TRBV9 and TRBJ1-2; D unclear. The germline gives CDR1 SGDLS, CDR2 YYNGEE. The V end was cut by 4 bases, the J end by 0 bases, with 10 bases between. This CDR3 contains 14 residues. The CDR3 sequence: CASSQSDSNYGYTF. CDR3 nucleotides: TGTGCCAGCAGCCAGTCGGATTCTAACTATGGCTACACCTTC.

V and J are TRBV12-3 or TRBV12-4 and TRBJ1-2; no clear D. V was cut by 5 bases and J by 3 bases, with 16 bases left in between. The CDR3 totals 15 residues. The CDR3 DNA reads as TGTGCCAGCAGTCCTCGACCCATCGGAGACTATGGCTACACCTTC. As protein: CASSPRPIGDYGYTF.

This clonotype was seen more than once but under ten times. The V call is TRBV3-1, the J call TRBJ1-2; D not resolved. V lost 3 bases to trimming and J lost 8 bases, with 10 bases between them. The CDR3 covers 12 residues. Per germline, CDR1 LGHDT and CDR2 YNNKEL (reference sequence). The CDR3 sequence is CASSQPNGGYTF. CDR3 DNA: TGTGCCAGCAGCCAGCCGAATGGGGGCTACACCTTC.

The chain recombines TRBV5-6 with TRBJ2-3; 8 positions match TRBD1. The CDR3 runs to 15 residues. J gave up 3 bases and V 4 bases, and 7 bases lay outside the gene matches. The germline CDR1 and CDR2 sequences are SGHDT and YYEEEE. CDR3 region: CASSLGQGWTDTQYF. The CDR3 bases are TGTGCCAGCAGCCTCGGACAGGGTTGGACAGATACGCAGTATTTT. Full variable domain (missing parts from reference TRBV5-6 and TRBJ2-3): DAGVTQSPTHLIKTRGQQVTLRCSPKSGHDTVSWYQQALGQGPQFIFQYYEEEERQRGNFPDRFSGHQFPNYSSELNVNALLLGDSALYLCASSLGQGWTDTQYFGPGTRLTVL.

This chain connects TRBV7-9 to TRBJ1-2, with TRBD1 as a possible D gene (6 bases). The CDR3 runs to 12 residues. Germline assignment: CDR1 SEHNR and CDR2 FQNEAQ (reference sequence). V was trimmed by 4 bases and J by 8 bases, leaving 11 bases between them. The CDR3 protein is CASSSNRDGYTF. CDR3 nucleotide sequence: TGTGCCAGCAGCTCCAACAGGGACGGCTACACCTTC.

The sample holds a few counts of this clonotype. The V call is TRBV24-1, the J call TRBJ2-3; perhaps TRBD1 as D (5 bases). The CDR3 spans 13 residues. V shed 4 bases and J shed 2 bases, with 6 bases lying between them. Germline V lookup: CDR1 KGHDR, CDR2 SFDVKD. The CDR3 region is CATSDRATDTQYF. The CDR3 DNA sequence: TGTGCCACCAGTGACAGGGCCACAGATACGCAGTATTTT.